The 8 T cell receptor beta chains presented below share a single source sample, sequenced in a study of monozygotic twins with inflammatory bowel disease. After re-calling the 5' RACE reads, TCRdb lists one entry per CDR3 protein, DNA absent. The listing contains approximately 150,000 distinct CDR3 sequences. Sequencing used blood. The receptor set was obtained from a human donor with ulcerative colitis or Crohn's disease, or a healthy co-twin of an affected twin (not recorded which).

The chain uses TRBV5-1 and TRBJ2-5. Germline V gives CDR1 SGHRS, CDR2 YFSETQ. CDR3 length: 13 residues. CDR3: CASSFNRQETQYF.

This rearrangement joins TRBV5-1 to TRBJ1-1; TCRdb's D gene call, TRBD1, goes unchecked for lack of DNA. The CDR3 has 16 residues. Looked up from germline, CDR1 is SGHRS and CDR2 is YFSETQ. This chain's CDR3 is CASSENIPFGSTEAFF.

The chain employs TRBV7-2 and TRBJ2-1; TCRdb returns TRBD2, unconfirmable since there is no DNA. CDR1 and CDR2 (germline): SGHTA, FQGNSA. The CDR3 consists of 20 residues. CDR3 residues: CASSEWRGLAGVEGINEQFF.

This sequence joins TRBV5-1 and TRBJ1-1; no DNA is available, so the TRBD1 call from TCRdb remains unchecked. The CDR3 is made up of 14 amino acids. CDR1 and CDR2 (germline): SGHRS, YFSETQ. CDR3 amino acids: CASSVGQLGTEAFF.

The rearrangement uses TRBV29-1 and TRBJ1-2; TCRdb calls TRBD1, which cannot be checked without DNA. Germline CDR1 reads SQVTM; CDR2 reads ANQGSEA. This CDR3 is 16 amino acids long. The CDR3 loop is CSVEAPPGARPYGYTF.

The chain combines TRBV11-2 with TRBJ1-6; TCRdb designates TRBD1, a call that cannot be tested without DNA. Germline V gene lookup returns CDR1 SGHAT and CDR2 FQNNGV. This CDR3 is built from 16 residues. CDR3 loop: CASSLLHTGDRTPLHF. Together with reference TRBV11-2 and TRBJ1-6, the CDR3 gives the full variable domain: EAGVAQSPRYKIIEKRQSVAFWCNPISGHATLYWYQQILGQGPKLLIQFQNNGVVDDSQLPKDRFSAERLKGVDSTLKIQPAKLEDSAVYLCASSLLHTGDRTPLHFGNGTRLTVT.

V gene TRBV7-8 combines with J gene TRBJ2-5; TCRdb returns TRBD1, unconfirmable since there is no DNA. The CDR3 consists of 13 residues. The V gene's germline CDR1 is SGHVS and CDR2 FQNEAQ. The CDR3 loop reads CASSFRDRGIHYF. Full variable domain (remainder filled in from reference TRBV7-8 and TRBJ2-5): GAGVSQSPRYKVAKRGQDVALRCDPISGHVSLFWYQQALGQGPEFLTYFQNEAQLDKSGLPSDRFFAERPEGSVSTLKIQRTQQEDSAVYLCASSFRDRGIHYFGPGTRLLVL.

The CDR3 region is CASSSPTGAETQYF. V and J are TRBV5-6 and TRBJ2-5; TCRdb reports TRBD1, a call that lacks DNA to check it against. The CDR3 loop spans 14 amino acids. Germline CDR1 is SGHDT and CDR2 is YYEEEE.